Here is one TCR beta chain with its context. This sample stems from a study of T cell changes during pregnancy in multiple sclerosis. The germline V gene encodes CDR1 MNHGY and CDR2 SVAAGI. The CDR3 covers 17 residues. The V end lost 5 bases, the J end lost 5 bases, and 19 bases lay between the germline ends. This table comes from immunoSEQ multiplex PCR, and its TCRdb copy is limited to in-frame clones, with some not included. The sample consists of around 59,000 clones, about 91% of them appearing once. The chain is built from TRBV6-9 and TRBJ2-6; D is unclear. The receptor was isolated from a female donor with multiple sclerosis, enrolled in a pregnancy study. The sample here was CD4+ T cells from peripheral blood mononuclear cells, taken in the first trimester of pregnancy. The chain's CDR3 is CASSQLLRQSRANVLTF. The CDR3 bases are TGTGCCAGCAGTCAGCTCTTACGACAAAGTCGGGCCAACGTCCTGACTTTC.